The 14 T cell receptor beta chains reported below all come from one sample, sequenced in a study of cytomegalovirus exposure and HLA in healthy donors. Profiled with immunoSEQ multiplex PCR; TCRdb holds only in-frame clones, not every one. The sample includes more than 250,000 clones, 86% of them seen just once. Sample: PBMCs. These receptors originate from a woman in her late teens or twenties in good health and CMV-seronegative.

The J gene is TRBJ1-4, the V gene TRBV4-1, with D unresolved. This CDR3 contains 15 residues. Trimming pared 1 base from V and 3 bases from J, leaving 9 bases between. The germline gives CDR1 MGHRA, CDR2 YSYEKL. In DNA form, the CDR3 reads TGCGCCAGCAGCCAAGGGGCTGGGTCTAATGAAAAACTGTTTTTT. Protein product: CASSQGAGSNEKLFF.

The chain couples TRBV13 to TRBJ1-2, with 7 bases matching TRBD1. This CDR3 is built from 16 residues. Germline V gene lookup returns CDR1 PRHDT and CDR2 FYEKMQ (reference sequence). Trimming took 5 bases from V and 0 from J; bases not matched to a gene: 9. CDR3 protein: CASSQTTGVANYGYTF. Here the CDR3 DNA reads TGTGCCAGCAGCCAAACAACAGGGGTAGCTAACTATGGCTACACCTTC. The full variable domain, rest sourced from reference TRBV13 and TRBJ1-2, is AAGVIQSPRHLIKEKRETATLKCYPIPRHDTVYWYQQGPGQDPQFLISFYEKMQSDKGSIPDRFSAQQFSDYHSELNMSSLELGDSALYFCASSQTTGVANYGYTFGSGTRLTVV.

This clone was found once. The CDR3 DNA reads as TGTGCCAGCAGCCATAGTCGCGTCAGGGCCTCCTACGAGCAGTACTTC. Its protein is CASSHSRVRASYEQYF. J is TRBJ2-7 and V is TRBV27; D is perhaps TRBD1 (5 bases). Trimming took 6 bases from V and 0 from J, leaving 18 bases between them. Per the germline V gene, CDR1 is MNHEY and CDR2 is SMNVEV (reference sequence). This CDR3 is built from 16 residues.

The CDR3 sequence: CATSRDGGGVGTEAFF. The CDR3 coding sequence is TGTGCCACCAGCAGAGATGGTGGAGGGGTGGGCACTGAAGCTTTCTTT. The gene calls are TRBV15 and TRBJ1-1, with D perhaps TRBD1 (5 bases). Trimming left V 0 bases short and J 4 bases short, with 15 bases between. Germline V CDR1 and CDR2: LNHNV, YYDKDF (reference sequence). The CDR3 totals 16 residues.

V is TRBV27 and J is TRBJ2-7; perhaps TRBD1 as D (5 bases). The CDR3 totals 17 residues. Trimming removed 0 bases at V and 1 base at J, with 16 bases between. CDR1 and CDR2 (germline): MNHEY, SMNVEV (reference sequence). CDR3 sequence: CASSLSLGRERSYEQYF. Written as DNA, the CDR3 is TGTGCCAGCAGTTTATCGCTGGGCAGGGAACGGTCCTACGAGCAGTACTTC.

V and J are TRBV5-6 and TRBJ1-2; TRBD1 agrees at 7 bases. Germline V lookup: CDR1 SGHDT, CDR2 YYEEEE. V lost 5 bases and J lost 5; bases outside the gene matches: 9. The CDR3 has 14 residues. CDR3 sequence: CASRYTGTDYGYTF. CDR3 coding DNA: TGTGCCAGCAGATATACCGGGACAGATTATGGCTACACCTTC.

The rearrangement links TRBV29-1 to TRBJ2-4; perhaps TRBD2 as D (6 bases). From germline, CDR1 is SQVTM and CDR2 ANQGSEA. CDR3 length: 16 amino acids. Trimming shortened V by 6 bases and J by 8 bases, and 26 bases separated the two germline ends. The CDR3 nucleotides read TGCAGCGTGAGAAGGGAGGCAGCCTCCTCTGGGGACATTCAGTACTTC. As protein: CSVRREAASSGDIQYF.

The rearrangement uses TRBV6-6 and TRBJ1-1; 7 bases are shared with TRBD1. CDR1 MNHNY and CDR2 SVGAGI come from the germline V gene (reference sequence). The V and J ends lost 0 bases and 2 bases, in that order; junction bases with no gene match: 3. CDR3 length equals 15 residues. CDR3 in amino acids: CASSYSGGGNTEAFF. CDR3 nucleotides: TGTGCCAGCAGTTACTCCGGAGGGGGCAACACTGAAGCTTTCTTT.

This chain links TRBV9 with TRBJ1-1; no reliable D call. Deletions cut 0 bases from V and 0 bases from J, with 6 bases between. Germline V gene lookup returns CDR1 SGDLS and CDR2 YYNGEE. The CDR3 contains 14 residues. DNA of the CDR3: TGTGCCAGCAGCGTAGCTAGGATGAACACTGAAGCTTTCTTT. It translates to CASSVARMNTEAFF.

The V and J genes are TRBV13 and TRBJ2-7; the match to TRBD2 covers 9 bases. The CDR3 runs 14 residues. With 4 bases clipped from V and 7 bases from J, the junction kept 8 bases outside the gene matches. CDR1 and CDR2 from the germline V gene are PRHDT and FYEKMQ (reference sequence). The CDR3 protein is CASSSEREVREQYF. CDR3 coding DNA: TGTGCCAGCAGCTCAGAGCGGGAGGTGCGGGAGCAGTACTTC.

The chain uses TRBV7-2 and TRBJ2-5; 11 bases agree with TRBD2. The CDR3 is 14 residues long. Trimming took 6 bases from V and 5 from J; bases not matched to a gene: 5. Germline assignment: CDR1 SGHTA and CDR2 FQGNSA. The CDR3 sequence is CASSYSGRGETQYF. The DNA for the CDR3 is TGTGCCAGCAGTTATAGCGGGAGGGGCGAGACCCAGTACTTC.

The chain has TRBV7-3 and TRBJ2-1, with a weak D call TRBD1 (7 bases). Trimming took 4 bases from V and 5 from J, leaving 21 bases between them. Looked up from germline, CDR1 is SGHTA and CDR2 is FQGTGA. CDR3 size: 17 residues. The CDR3 loop is CASSSSVDRVVHNEQFF. The CDR3 bases are TGTGCCAGCAGCTCTAGCGTAGACAGGGTGGTCCACAATGAGCAGTTCTTC.

The rearrangement links TRBV27 to TRBJ1-2; TRBD1 might be the D (5 bases). The V gene's germline CDR1 is MNHEY and CDR2 SMNVEV (reference sequence). This CDR3 region has 14 residues. V lost 8 bases, J lost 2 bases, and 15 bases lay in between. The CDR3 here is CASGRQGGNYGYTF. The CDR3 DNA follows: TGTGCCAGCGGCCGGCAGGGAGGAAACTATGGCTACACCTTC.

The J gene is TRBJ2-7, the V gene TRBV7-9, with TRBD1 matching 8 bases. The CDR3 sequence is 16 residues long. The V gene end was trimmed by 5 bases and the J gene end by 0 bases; junction bases not matched to a gene: 9. The V gene's germline CDR1 is SEHNR and CDR2 FQNEAQ (reference sequence). The CDR3: CASSDSPQGASYEQYF. CDR3 coding DNA: TGTGCCAGCAGCGATAGCCCGCAGGGGGCCTCCTACGAGCAGTACTTC.